The present TCR beta chain was sequenced within a study of T-cell reconstitution after alpha-beta-depleted transplantation in children. A few counts support this clonotype. Unique molecular identifiers were built into the TCRbeta library. TCRdb reprocessed the PCR reads via MiXCR and lists one record per CDR3 protein. The sample lists hundreds of thousands of distinct CDR3 sequences; roughly 13% were seen once. Sequences were derived from PBMCs, mostly from graft donor cells, sampled 360 days after TCRalphabeta/CD19-depleted stem cell transplant. This clonotype was sampled from a male patient younger than 18 who had a stem cell transplant for acute myeloid leukemia, so the T cells may come from the graft donor.

Here the CDR3 DNA reads TGCGCCAGCAGCTTGGAGGCGGACAATGAGCAGTTCTTC. Its protein is CASSLEADNEQFF. The V call is TRBV5-1, the J call TRBJ2-1; D gene uncertain. Germline V lookup: CDR1 SGHRS, CDR2 YFSETQ. V lost 0 bases, J lost 5 bases, and 6 bases lay in between. The CDR3 contains 13 residues. The whole variable domain, remainder taken from reference TRBV5-1 and TRBJ2-1, is KAGVTQTPRYLIKTRGQQVTLSCSPISGHRSVSWYQQTPGQGLQFLFEYFSETQRNKGNFPGRFSGRQFSNSRSEMNVSTLELGDSALYLCASSLEADNEQFFGPGTRLTVL.